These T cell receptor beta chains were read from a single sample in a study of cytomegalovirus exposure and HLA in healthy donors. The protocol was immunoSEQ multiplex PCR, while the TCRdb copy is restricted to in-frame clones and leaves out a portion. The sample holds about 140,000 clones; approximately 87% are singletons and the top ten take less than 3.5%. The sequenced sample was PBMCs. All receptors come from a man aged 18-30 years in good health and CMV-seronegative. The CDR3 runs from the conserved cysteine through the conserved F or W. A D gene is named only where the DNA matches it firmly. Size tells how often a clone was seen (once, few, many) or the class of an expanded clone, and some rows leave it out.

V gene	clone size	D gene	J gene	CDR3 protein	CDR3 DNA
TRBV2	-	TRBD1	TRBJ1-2	CASPRDRDYYGYTF	TGTGCCAGCCCTAGGGACAGGGATTACTATGGCTACACCTTC
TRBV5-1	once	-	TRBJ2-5	CASSLAWRDQETQYF	TGCGCCAGCAGCTTGGCCTGGAGGGACCAAGAGACCCAGTACTTC
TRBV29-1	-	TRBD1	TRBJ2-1	CSVPGTEHYNEQFF	TGCAGCGTCCCCGGGACAGAACATTACAATGAGCAGTTCTTC
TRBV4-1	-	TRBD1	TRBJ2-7	CASSQGTGVSYEQYF	TGCGCCAGCAGCCAAGGTACAGGGGTATCCTACGAGCAGTACTTC
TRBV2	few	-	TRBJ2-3	CASSDRRSTDTQYF	TGTGCCAGCAGTGATCGGAGGAGCACAGATACGCAGTATTTT
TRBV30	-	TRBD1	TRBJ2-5	CAWTKGQGQGETQYF	TGTGCCTGGACTAAGGGACAGGGCCAGGGAGAGACCCAGTACTTC
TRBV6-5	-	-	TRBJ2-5	CASTQGSLGRETQYF	TGTGCCAGCACGCAGGGGTCCCTAGGGAGAGAGACCCAGTACTTC
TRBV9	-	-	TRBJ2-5	CASSPSRETQYF	TGTGCCAGCAGCCCTAGTCGGGAGACCCAGTACTTC
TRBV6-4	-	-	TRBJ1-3	CASSEAAGDTIYF	TGTGCCAGCAGTGAGGCCGCGGGAGACACCATATATTTT
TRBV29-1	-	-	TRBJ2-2	CSVAQGSTGELFF	TGCAGCGTTGCCCAGGGATCGACCGGGGAGCTGTTTTTT
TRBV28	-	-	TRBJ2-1	CASSLSGRFSYNEQFF	TGTGCCAGCAGTTTATCAGGGCGGTTCTCCTACAATGAGCAGTTCTTC
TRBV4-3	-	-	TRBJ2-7	CASSQEIAYEQYF	TGCGCCAGCAGCCAAGAGATAGCCTACGAGCAGTACTTC
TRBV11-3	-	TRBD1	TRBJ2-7	CASSPHRGSYEQYF	TGTGCCAGCAGCCCCCACAGGGGCTCCTACGAGCAGTACTTC